Reported below is one TCR beta chain. TCRdb's copy holds only in-frame clones and misses some; the assay was immunoSEQ multiplex PCR. The data show some 89,000 clones, 67% seen once. These data are taken from a study of shared clonotypes between healthy human individuals. Overall study context: CD4 naive and memory got three plates each, CD8 naive two, CD8 memory one.

The clonotype was recovered from a man aged 30 to 39 in good health. Sequenced sample: memory CD8+ T cells sorted from blood. Subset: CD45RO+ cells pooled with CCR7-negative TemRA cells.

The CDR3 sequence is CASSILGDYRTSISATAGANVLTF. The CDR3 region has the DNA TGTGCCAGTAGTATACTCGGGGACTACCGGACTAGCATAAGTGCGACGGCAGGGGCCAACGTCCTGACTTTC. V gene TRBV19 combines with J gene TRBJ2-6, with 8 bases matching TRBD2. This CDR3 comprises 24 residues. V was pared by 2 bases and J by 4 bases, with 28 bases of the junction left unmatched. Germline CDR1 and CDR2: LNHDA and SQIVND (reference sequence).